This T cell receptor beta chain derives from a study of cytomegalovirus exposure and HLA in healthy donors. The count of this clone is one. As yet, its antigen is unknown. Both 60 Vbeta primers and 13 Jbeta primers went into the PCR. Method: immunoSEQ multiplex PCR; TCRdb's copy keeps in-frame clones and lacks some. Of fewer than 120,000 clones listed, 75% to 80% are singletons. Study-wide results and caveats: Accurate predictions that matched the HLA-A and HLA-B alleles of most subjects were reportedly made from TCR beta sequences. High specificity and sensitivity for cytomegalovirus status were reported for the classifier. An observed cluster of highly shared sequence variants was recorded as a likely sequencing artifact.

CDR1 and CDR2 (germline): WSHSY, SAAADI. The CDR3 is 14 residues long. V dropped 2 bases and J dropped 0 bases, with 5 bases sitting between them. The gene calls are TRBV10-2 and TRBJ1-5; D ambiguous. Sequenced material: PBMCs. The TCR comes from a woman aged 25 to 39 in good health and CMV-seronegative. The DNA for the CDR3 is TGCGCCAGCAGTGAGCCGTATAGCAATCAGCCCCAGCATTTT. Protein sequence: CASSEPYSNQPQHF.